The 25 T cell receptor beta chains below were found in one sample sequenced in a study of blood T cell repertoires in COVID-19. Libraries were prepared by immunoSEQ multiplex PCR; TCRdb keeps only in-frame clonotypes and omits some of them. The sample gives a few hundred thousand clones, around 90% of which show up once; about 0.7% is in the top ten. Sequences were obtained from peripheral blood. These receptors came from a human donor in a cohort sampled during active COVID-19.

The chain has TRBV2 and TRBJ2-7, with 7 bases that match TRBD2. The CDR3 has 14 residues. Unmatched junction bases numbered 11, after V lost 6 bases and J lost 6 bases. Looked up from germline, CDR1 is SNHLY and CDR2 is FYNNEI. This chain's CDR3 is CASRRETSKGEQYF. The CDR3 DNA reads TGTGCCAGCAGGAGGGAGACTAGCAAAGGCGAGCAGTACTTC. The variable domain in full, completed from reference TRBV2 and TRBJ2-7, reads EPEVTQTPSHQVTQMGQEVILRCVPISNHLYFYWYRQILGQKVEFLVSFYNNEISEKSEIFDDQFSVERPDGSNFTLKIRSTKLEDSAMYFCASRRETSKGEQYFGPGTRLTVT.

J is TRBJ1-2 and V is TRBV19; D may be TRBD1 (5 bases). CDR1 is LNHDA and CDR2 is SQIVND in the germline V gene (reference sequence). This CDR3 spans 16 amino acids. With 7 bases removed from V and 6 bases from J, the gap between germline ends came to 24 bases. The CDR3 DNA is TGTGCCAGTACCGGAGAGTGGGTTAGGGGATTCCATGGCTACACCTTC. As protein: CASTGEWVRGFHGYTF.

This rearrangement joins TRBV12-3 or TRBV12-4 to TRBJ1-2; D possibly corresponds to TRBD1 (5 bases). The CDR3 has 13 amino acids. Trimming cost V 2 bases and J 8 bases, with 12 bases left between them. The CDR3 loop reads CASSLRHAGGYTF. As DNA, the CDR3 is TGTGCCAGCAGTTTACGACATGCAGGGGGCTACACCTTC.

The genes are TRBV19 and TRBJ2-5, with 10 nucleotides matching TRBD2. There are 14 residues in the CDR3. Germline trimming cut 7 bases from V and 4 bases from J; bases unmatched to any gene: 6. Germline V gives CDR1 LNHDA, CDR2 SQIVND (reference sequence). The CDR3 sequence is CASTLAGAGETQYF. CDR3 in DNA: TGTGCCAGTACCCTAGCGGGAGCCGGAGAGACCCAGTACTTC.

This chain's CDR3 is CASSVGTGGGYGYTF. Written as DNA, the CDR3 is TGTGCCAGCAGCGTAGGGACAGGGGGAGGATATGGCTACACCTTC. The rearrangement links TRBV9 to TRBJ1-2; 10 bases line up with TRBD1. V was clipped by 0 bases and J by 5 bases; unmatched bases: 4. The CDR3 has 15 residues. Germline V gene sequence: CDR1 SGDLS, CDR2 YYNGEE.

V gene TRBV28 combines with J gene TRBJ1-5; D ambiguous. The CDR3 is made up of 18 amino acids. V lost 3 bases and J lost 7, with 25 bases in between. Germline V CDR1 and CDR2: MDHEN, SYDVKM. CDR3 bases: TGTGCCAGCAGTTTTGAGGGTAATAGAGGAGATTGGAACCAGCCCCAGCATTTT. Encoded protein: CASSFEGNRGDWNQPQHF.

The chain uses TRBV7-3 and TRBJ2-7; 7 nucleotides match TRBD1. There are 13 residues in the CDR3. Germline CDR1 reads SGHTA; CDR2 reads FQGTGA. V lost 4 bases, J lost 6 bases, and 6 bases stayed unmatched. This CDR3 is CASSSTGSSEQYF. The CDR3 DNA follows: TGTGCCAGCAGCTCGACAGGGAGCAGCGAGCAGTACTTC.

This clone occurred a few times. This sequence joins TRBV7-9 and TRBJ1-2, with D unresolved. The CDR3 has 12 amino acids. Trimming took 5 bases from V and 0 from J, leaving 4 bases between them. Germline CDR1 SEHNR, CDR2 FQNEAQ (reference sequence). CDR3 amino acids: CASSQANYGYTF. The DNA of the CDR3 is TGTGCCAGCAGCCAGGCTAACTATGGCTACACCTTC.

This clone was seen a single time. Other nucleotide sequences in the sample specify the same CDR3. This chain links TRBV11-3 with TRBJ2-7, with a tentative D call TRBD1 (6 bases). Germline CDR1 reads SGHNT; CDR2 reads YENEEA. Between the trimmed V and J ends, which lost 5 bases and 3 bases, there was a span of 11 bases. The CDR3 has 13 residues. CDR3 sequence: CASSLNRDYEQYF. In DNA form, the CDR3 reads TGTGCCAGCAGCCTGAACAGGGACTACGAGCAGTACTTC.

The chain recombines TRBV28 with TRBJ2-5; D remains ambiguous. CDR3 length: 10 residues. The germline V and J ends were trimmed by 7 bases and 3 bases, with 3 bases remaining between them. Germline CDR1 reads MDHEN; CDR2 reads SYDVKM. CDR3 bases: TGTGCCAGCACCGAAGAGACCCAGTACTTC. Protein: CASTEETQYF.

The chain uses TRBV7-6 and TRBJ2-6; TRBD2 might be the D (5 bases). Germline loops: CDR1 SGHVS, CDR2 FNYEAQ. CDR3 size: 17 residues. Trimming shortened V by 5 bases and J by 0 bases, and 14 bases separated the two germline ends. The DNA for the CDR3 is TGTGCCAGCAGCCCCCCGGACTTTCCCTCTGGGGCCAACGTCCTGACTTTC. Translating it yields CASSPPDFPSGANVLTF.

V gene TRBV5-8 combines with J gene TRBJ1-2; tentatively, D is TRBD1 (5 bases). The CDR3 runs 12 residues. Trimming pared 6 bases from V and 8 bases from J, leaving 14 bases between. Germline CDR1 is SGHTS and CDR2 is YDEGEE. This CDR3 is CASIWPGLGYTF. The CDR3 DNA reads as TGTGCCAGCATATGGCCAGGGCTAGGCTACACCTTC.

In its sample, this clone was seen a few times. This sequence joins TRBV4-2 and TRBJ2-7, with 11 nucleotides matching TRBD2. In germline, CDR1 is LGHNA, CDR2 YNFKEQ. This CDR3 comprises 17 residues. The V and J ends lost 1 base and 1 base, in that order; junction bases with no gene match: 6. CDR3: CASSQVLAGGGSYEQYF. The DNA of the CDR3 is TGTGCCAGCAGCCAAGTCCTAGCGGGAGGTGGGTCCTACGAGCAGTACTTC.

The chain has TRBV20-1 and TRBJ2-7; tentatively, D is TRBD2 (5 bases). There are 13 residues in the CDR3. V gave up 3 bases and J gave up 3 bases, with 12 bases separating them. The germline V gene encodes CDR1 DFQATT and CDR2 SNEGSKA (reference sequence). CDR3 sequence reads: CSASSEGFYEQYF. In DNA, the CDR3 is TGCAGTGCTAGTTCAGAGGGCTTCTACGAGCAGTACTTC.

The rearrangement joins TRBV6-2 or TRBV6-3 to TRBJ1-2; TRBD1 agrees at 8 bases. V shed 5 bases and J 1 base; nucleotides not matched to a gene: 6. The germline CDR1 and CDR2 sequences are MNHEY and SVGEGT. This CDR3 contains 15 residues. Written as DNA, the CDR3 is TGTGCCAGCAGTACGGACAGGGAGATTAACTATGGCTACACCTTC. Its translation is CASSTDREINYGYTF.

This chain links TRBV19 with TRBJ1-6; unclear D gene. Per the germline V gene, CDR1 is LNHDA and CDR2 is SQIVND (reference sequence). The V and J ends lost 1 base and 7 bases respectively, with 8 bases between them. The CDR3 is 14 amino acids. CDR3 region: CASSIAPSNSPLHF. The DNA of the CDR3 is TGTGCCAGTAGTATAGCTCCTTCCAATTCACCCCTCCACTTT.

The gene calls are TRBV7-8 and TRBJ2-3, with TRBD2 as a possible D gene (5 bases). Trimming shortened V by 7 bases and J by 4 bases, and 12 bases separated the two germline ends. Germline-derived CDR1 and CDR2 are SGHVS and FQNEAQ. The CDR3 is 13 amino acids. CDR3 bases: TGTGCCAGCACCGAGGGTGGGGCAGATACGCAGTATTTT. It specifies CASTEGGADTQYF.

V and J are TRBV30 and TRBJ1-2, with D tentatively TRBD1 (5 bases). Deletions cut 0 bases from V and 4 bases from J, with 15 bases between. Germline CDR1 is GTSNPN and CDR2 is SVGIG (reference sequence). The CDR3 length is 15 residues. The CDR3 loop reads CAWSVPGGYSYGYTF. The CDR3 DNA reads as TGTGCCTGGAGTGTCCCGGGGGGATATAGCTATGGCTACACCTTC.

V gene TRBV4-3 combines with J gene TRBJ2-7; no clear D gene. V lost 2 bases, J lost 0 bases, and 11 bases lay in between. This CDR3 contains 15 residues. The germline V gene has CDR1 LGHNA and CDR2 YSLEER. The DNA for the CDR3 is TGCGCCAGCAGCCAATACAGTGACATCTCCTACGAGCAGTACTTC. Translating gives CASSQYSDISYEQYF.

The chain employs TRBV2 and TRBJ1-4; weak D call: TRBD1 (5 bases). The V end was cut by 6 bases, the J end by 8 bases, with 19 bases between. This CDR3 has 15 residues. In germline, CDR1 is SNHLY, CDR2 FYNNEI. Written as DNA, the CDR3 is TGTGCCAGCAGCGGTGGGGCGGGGGTTGACGAAAAACTGTTTTTT. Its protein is CASSGGAGVDEKLFF.

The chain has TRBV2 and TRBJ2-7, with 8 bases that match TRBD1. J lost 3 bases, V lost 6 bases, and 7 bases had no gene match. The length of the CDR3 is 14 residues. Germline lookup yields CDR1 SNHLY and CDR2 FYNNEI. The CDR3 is CASRSRGHSYEQYF. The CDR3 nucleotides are TGTGCCAGCAGGAGCAGGGGGCATAGCTACGAGCAGTACTTC.

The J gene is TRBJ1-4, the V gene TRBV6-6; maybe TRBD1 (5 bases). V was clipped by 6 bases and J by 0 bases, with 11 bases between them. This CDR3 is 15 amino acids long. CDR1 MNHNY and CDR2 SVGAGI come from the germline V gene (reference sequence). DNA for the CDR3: TGTGCCAGCAGACAGGCCCCCTCAACTAATGAAAAACTGTTTTTT. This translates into CASRQAPSTNEKLFF.

The CDR3 nucleotides read TGTGCCAGTAGTATAGGAAGGAGTAACACTGAAGCTTTCTTT. It specifies CASSIGRSNTEAFF. The genes are TRBV19 and TRBJ1-1; D unresolved. Germline V lookup: CDR1 LNHDA, CDR2 SQIVND (reference sequence). This CDR3 is built from 14 residues. Trimming removed 1 base at V and 2 bases at J, with 8 bases between.

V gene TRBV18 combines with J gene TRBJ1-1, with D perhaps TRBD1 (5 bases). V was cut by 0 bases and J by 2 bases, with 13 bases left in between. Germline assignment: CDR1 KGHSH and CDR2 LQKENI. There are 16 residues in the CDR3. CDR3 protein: CASSPPGRGVNTEAFF. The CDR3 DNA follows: TGTGCCAGCTCACCACCGGGGCGGGGAGTAAACACTGAAGCTTTCTTT.

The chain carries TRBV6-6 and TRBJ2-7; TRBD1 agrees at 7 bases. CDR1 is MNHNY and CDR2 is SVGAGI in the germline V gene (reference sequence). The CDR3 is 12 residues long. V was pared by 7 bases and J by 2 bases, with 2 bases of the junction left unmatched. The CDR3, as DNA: TGTGCCAGCACCGACAGGGCCTACGAGCAGTACTTC. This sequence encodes CASTDRAYEQYF.